The T cell receptor beta chain under discussion was sequenced for a study of T cells after yellow fever vaccination. Germline trimming cut 6 bases from V and 2 bases from J; bases unmatched to any gene: 9. The CDR3 has 14 residues. The germline gives CDR1 DFQATT, CDR2 SNEGSKA (reference sequence). Using its own MiXCR run on the 5' RACE reads, TCRdb lists one record per CDR3 protein. The sample carries hundreds of thousands of distinct CDR3 sequences, approximately 19% recorded once. This clonotype has more than one count but fewer than ten. The TCR comes from a man in his late teens or twenties who received the YFV17D yellow fever vaccine. Sequenced material: PBMCs, taken before the yellow fever booster vaccination. The rearrangement links TRBV20-1 to TRBJ2-7; TRBD1 aligns across 8 bases. The CDR3 spells CSAPDRENPYEQYF. DNA for the CDR3: TGCAGTGCACCGGACAGGGAAAACCCCTACGAGCAGTACTTC.